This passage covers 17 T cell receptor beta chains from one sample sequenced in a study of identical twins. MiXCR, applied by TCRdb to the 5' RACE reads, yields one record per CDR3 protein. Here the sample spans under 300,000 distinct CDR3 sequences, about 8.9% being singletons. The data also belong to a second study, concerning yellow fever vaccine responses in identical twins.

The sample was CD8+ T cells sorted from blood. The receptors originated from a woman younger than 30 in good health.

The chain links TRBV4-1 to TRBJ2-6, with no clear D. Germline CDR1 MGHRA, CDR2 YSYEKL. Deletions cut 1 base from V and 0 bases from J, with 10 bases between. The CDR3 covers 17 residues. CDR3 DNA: TGCGCCAGCAGCCAAGTCAGCATGCCCTCTGGGGCCAACGTCCTGACTTTC. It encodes CASSQVSMPSGANVLTF.

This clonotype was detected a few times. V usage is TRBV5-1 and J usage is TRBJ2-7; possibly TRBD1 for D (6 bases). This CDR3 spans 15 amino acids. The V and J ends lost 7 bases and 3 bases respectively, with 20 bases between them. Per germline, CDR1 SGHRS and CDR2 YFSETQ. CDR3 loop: CASCYEGQGIYEQYF. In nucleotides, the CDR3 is TGCGCCAGCTGCTACGAGGGACAAGGTATCTACGAGCAGTACTTC.

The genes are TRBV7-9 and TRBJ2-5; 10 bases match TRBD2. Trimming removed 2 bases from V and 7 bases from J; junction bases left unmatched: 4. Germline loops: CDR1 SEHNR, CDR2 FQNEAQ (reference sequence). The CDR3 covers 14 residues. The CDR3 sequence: CASSLSLAGATQYF. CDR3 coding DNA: TGTGCCAGCAGCTTATCGCTAGCGGGGGCGACCCAGTACTTC.

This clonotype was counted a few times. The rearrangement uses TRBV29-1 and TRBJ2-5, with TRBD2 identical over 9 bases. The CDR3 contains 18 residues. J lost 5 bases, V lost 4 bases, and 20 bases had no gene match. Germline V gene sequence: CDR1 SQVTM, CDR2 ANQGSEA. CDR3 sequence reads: CSVVGGDISGSTVETQYF. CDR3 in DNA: TGCAGCGTTGTAGGGGGGGATATTAGCGGGAGCACCGTGGAGACCCAGTACTTC.

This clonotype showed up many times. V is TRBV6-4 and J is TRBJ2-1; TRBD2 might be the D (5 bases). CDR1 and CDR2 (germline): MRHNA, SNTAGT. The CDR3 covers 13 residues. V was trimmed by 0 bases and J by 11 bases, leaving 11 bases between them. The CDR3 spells CASSDSETTKQFF. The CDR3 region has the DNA TGTGCCAGCAGTGACTCGGAGACTACAAAGCAGTTCTTC.

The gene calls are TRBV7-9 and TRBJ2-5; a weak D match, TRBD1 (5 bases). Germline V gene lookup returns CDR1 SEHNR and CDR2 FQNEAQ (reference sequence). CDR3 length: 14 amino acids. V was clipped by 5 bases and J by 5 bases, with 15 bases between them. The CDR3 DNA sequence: TGTGCCAGCAGCATATCCAGGGAAATGGAGACCCAGTACTTC. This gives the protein CASSISREMETQYF.

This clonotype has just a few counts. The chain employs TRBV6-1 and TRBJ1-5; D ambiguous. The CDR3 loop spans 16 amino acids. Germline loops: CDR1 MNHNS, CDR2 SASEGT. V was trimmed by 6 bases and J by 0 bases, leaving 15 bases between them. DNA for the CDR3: TGTGCCAGCAGCCTGGAGGGATTCGATAGCAATCAGCCCCAGCATTTT. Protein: CASSLEGFDSNQPQHF.

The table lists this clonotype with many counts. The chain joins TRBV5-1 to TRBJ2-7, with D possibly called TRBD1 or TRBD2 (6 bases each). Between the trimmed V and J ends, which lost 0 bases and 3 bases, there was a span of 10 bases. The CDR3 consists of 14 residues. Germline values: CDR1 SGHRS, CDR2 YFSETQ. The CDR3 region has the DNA TGCGCCAGCAGCTTGGAAGGGGGGAACTACGAGCAGTACTTC. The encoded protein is CASSLEGGNYEQYF.

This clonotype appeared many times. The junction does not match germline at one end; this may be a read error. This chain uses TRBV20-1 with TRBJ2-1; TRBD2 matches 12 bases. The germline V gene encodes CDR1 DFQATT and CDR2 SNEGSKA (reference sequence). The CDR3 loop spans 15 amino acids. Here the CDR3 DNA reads TGCAGTGCGGCCCGGACTAGCGGGGCCTATAATGAGCAGTTCTTC. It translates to CSAARTSGAYNEQFF.

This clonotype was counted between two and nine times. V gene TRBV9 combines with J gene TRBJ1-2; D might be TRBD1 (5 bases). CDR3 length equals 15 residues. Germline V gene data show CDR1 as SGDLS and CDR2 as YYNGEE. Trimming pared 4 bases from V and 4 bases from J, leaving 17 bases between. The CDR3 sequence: CASSPLRGGGYGYTF. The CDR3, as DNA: TGTGCCAGCAGCCCACTGCGGGGCGGTGGCTATGGCTACACCTTC.

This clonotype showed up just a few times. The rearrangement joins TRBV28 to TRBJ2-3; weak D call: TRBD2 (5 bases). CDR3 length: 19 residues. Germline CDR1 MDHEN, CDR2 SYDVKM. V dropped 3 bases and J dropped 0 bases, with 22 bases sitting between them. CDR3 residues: CASSFGSPLDFTSTDTQYF. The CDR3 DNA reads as TGTGCCAGCAGTTTTGGATCACCGTTGGACTTCACTAGCACAGATACGCAGTATTTT.

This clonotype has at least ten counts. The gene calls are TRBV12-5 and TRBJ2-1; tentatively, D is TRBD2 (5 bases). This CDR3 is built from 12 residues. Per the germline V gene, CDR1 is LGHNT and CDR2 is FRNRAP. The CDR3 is CASGLSYNEQFF. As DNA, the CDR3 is TGTGCCAGCGGACTTTCCTACAATGAGCAGTTCTTC. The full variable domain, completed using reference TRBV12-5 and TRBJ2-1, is DARVTQTPRHKVTEMGQEVTMRCQPILGHNTVFWYRQTMMQGLELLAYFRNRAPLDDSGMPKDRFSAEMPDATLATLKIQPSEPRDSAVYFCASGLSYNEQFFGPGTRLTVL.

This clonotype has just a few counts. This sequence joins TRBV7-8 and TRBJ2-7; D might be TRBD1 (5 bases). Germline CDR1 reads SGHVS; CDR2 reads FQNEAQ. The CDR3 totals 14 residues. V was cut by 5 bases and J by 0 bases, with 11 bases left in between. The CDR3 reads CASSPPDNSYEQYF. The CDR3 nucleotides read TGTGCCAGCAGCCCACCGGACAACTCCTACGAGCAGTACTTC.

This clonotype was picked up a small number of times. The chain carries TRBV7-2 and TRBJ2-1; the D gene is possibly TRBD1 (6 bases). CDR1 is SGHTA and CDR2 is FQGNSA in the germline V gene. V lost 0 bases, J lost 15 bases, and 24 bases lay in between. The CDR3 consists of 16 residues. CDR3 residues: CASSLALEITGFTLFF. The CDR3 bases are TGTGCCAGCAGCTTAGCGCTAGAAATAACAGGGTTTACACTGTTCTTC.

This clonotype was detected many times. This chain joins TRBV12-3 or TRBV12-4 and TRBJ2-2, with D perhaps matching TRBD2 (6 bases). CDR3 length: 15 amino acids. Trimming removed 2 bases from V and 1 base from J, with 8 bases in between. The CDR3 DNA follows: TGTGCCAGCAGTTTACGGCGGGAGAACACCGGGGAGCTGTTTTTT. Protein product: CASSLRRENTGELFF.

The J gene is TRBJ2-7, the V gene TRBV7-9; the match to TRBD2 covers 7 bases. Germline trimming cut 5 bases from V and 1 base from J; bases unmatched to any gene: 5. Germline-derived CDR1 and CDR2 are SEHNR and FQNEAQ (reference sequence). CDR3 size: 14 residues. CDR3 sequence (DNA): TGTGCCAGCAGCCCCGCGGGGGTTTCCTACGAGCAGTACTTC. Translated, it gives CASSPAGVSYEQYF.

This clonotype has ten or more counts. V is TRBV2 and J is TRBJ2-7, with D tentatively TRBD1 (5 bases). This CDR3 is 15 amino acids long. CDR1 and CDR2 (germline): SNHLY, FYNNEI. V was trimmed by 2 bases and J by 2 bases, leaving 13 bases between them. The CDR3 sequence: CASSEKGFSTYEQYF. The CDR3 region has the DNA TGTGCCAGCAGTGAAAAGGGGTTTAGCACCTACGAGCAGTACTTC. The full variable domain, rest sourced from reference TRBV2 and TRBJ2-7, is EPEVTQTPSHQVTQMGQEVILRCVPISNHLYFYWYRQILGQKVEFLVSFYNNEISEKSEIFDDQFSVERPDGSNFTLKIRSTKLEDSAMYFCASSEKGFSTYEQYFGPGTRLTVT.